This T cell receptor (beta chain) emerged from a study of CD8+ T cells in alopecia areata. Study details: Treated patients were given 5 to 10 mg oral tofacitinib twice daily. Tofacitinib exposure lasted 6 to 18 months, followed by 6 months off drug. Whole-study findings and limits: Scalp clonality, along with expanded CD8+ clones among the top 100, was significantly decreased by tofacitinib.

Concerning this clone itself: No antigen is known for it.

The treatment here: oral pan-JAK inhibitor, 5-10 mg twice daily. Following RNA extraction, reverse transcription yielded cDNA that acted as the sequencing template. TCRdb's copy holds only in-frame clones and misses some; the assay was immunoSEQ multiplex PCR. Of some 150,000 clones listed, roughly four fifths are singletons. Trimming cost V 7 bases and J 5 bases, with 9 bases left between them. Germline V gene sequence: CDR1 SGHVS, CDR2 FQNEAQ. The CDR3 runs to 11 residues. This clonotype was obtained from a human donor with alopecia areata. The chain employs TRBV7-8 and TRBJ2-7; D uncertain. This material consisted of CD8+ T cells sorted from blood, taken at week 4, from a patient treated with tofacitinib. CDR3 coding DNA: TGTGCCAGCATGGCCTGGAACGAGCAGTACTTC. This codes for CASMAWNEQYF.